These 9 T cell receptor beta chains were sequenced from one sample in a study of T-cell memory formation after mild COVID-19. TCRdb independently ran MiXCR on the 5' RACE reads; one entry per CDR3 protein. The data contain roughly 110,000 distinct CDR3 sequences, around 15% of them seen just once; the ten biggest clones take up approximately 43%. The sample taken for sequencing was PBMCs or a T cell subset sorted from them (not recorded which). All receptors derive from a man between 18 and 35 years old who had mild COVID-19 (a few samples of this study predate the infection). Cell type and time point are not known.

V is TRBV6-6 and J is TRBJ1-2; TRBD1 aligns across 7 bases. V lost 8 bases and J lost 1; bases outside the gene matches: 7. This CDR3 has 14 residues. Germline V lookup: CDR1 MNHNY, CDR2 SVGAGI (reference sequence). The chain's CDR3 is CASVFGQDNYGYTF. The CDR3 DNA follows: TGTGCCAGCGTTTTCGGACAGGATAACTATGGCTACACCTTC.

The chain uses TRBV27 and TRBJ2-1; D not certain. V lost 8 bases, J lost 1 base, and 12 bases lay in between. This CDR3 comprises 14 residues. Looked up from germline, CDR1 is MNHEY and CDR2 is SMNVEV (reference sequence). CDR3 sequence (DNA): TGTGCCAGCGCGCGGATTTCATCCTACAATGAGCAGTTCTTC. Translated, it gives CASARISSYNEQFF.

In its sample, this clonotype was seen many times. The chain recombines TRBV7-9 with TRBJ2-3, with 9 nucleotides matching TRBD1. Germline CDR1 reads SEHNR; CDR2 reads FQNEAQ (reference sequence). The CDR3 contains 15 residues. V trimming: 5 bases; J trimming: 3 bases; junction bases outside the gene matches: 6. This CDR3 reads CASSQRDRVTDTQYF. The CDR3 DNA sequence: TGTGCCAGCAGCCAACGGGACAGGGTGACAGATACGCAGTATTTT.

This clonotype has only a few counts. The chain combines TRBV9 with TRBJ2-3; no firm D call. The CDR3 runs to 15 residues. Trimming removed 0 bases from V and 5 bases from J, with 13 bases in between. Germline V gene lookup returns CDR1 SGDLS and CDR2 YYNGEE. In DNA form, the CDR3 reads TGTGCCAGCAGCGTAGTTGGTATAGCTATAGATACGCAGTATTTT. It codes for CASSVVGIAIDTQYF.

The rearrangement joins TRBV6-2 or TRBV6-3 to TRBJ2-7; 13 bases map to TRBD2. CDR3 length: 13 residues. With 6 bases clipped from V and 6 bases from J, the junction kept 2 bases outside the gene matches. The germline CDR1 and CDR2 sequences are MNHEY and SVGEGT. DNA for the CDR3: TGTGCCAGCAGGGGACTAGCGGGGCCCGAGCAGTACGTC. Translating it yields CASRGLAGPEQYV.

This clonotype was found a few times. The CDR3 DNA sequence: TGCGCCAGCAGCCATTCCACAGGTTCCAATCAGCCCCAGCATTTT. This codes for CASSHSTGSNQPQHF. This chain uses TRBV4-3 with TRBJ1-5; D may be TRBD1 (5 bases). Germline-derived CDR1 and CDR2 are LGHNA and YSLEER. The V gene lost 3 bases and the J gene lost 3 bases, with 12 bases spanning the gap. The CDR3 sequence is 15 residues long.

This chain joins TRBV4-1 and TRBJ2-2; D is uncertain. V lost 1 base to trimming and J lost 6 bases, with 12 bases between them. Germline CDR1 reads MGHRA; CDR2 reads YSYEKL. The CDR3 runs 15 residues. This CDR3 is CASSQVVGSSGELFF. For the CDR3, the DNA is TGCGCCAGCAGCCAAGTGGTCGGCTCATCCGGGGAGCTGTTTTTT.

The chain combines TRBV12-3 or TRBV12-4 with TRBJ1-4, with 9 bases matching TRBD1. The ends lost 3 bases at V and 8 bases at J; junction bases unmatched: 7. The CDR3 covers 15 residues. The CDR3 bases are TGTGCCAGCAGTTTGGGAGACAGGGGGACGGAAAAACTGTTTTTT. Residues: CASSLGDRGTEKLFF.

The sample holds many counts of this clonotype. The chain carries TRBV4-3 and TRBJ2-1, with 7 bases that match TRBD2. Looked up from germline, CDR1 is LGHNA and CDR2 is YSLEER. The CDR3 is made up of 14 amino acids. Germline trimming cut 2 bases from V and 7 bases from J; bases unmatched to any gene: 5. The CDR3 loop is CASSQLNGGNEQFF. In DNA form, the CDR3 reads TGCGCCAGCAGCCAACTTAACGGGGGGAATGAGCAGTTCTTC.